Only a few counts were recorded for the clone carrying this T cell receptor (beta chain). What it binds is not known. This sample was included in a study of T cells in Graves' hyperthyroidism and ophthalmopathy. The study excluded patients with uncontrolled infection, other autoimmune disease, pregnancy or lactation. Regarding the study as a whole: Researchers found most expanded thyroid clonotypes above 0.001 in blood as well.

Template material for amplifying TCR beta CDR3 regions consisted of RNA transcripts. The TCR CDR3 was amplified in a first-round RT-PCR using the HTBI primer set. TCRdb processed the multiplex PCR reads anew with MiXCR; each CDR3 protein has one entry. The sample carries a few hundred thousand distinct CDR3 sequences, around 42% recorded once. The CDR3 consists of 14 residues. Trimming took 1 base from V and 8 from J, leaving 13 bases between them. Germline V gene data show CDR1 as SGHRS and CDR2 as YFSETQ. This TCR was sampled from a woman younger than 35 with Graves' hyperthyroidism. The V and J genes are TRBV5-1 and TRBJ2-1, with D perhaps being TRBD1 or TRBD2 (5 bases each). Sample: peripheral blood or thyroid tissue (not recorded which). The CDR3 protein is CASSLLSSRDEQFF. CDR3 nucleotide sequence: TGCGCCAGCAGCTTGTTGTCTAGCAGGGATGAGCAGTTCTTC.